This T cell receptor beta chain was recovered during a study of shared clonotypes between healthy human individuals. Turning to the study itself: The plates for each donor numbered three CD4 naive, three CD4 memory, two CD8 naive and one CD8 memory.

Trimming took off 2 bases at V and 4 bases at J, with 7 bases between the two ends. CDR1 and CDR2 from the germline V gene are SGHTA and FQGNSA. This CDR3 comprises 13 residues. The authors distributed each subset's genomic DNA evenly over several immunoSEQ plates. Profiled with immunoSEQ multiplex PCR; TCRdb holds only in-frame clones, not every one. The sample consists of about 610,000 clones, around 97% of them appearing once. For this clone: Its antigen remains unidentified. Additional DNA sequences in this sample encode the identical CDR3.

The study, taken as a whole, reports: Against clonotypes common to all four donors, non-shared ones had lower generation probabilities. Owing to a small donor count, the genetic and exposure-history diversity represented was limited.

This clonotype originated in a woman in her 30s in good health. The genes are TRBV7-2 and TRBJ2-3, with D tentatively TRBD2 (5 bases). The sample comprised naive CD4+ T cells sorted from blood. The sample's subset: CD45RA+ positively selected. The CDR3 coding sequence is TGTGCCAGCAGCTTAACTAGGTCAGATACGCAGTATTTT. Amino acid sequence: CASSLTRSDTQYF.